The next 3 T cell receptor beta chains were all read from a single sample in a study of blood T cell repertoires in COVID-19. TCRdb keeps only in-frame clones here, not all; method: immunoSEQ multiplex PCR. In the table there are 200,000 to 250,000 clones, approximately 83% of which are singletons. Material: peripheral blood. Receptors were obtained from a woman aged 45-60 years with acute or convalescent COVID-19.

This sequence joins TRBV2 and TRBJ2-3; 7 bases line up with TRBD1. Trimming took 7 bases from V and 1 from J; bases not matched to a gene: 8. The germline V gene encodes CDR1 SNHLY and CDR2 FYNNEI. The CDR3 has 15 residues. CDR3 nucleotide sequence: TGTGCCAGCACAAGACAGGGCGCCCGCACAGATACGCAGTATTTT. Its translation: CASTRQGARTDTQYF. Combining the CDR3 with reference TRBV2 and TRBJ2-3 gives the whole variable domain EPEVTQTPSHQVTQMGQEVILRCVPISNHLYFYWYRQILGQKVEFLVSFYNNEISEKSEIFDDQFSVERPDGSNFTLKIRSTKLEDSAMYFCASTRQGARTDTQYFGPGTRLTVL.

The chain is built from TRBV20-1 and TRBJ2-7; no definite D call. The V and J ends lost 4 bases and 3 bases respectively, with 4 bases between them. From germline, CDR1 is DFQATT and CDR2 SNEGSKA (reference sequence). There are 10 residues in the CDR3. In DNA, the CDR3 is TGCAGTGCTAAACTCTACGAGCAGTACTTC. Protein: CSAKLYEQYF.

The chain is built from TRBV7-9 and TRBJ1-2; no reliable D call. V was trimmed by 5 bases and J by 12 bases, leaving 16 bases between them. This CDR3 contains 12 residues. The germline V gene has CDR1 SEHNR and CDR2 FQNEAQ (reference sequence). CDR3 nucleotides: TGTGCCAGCAGCGCCGTCAACCTCCAGAACACCTTC. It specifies CASSAVNLQNTF.